The 5 T cell receptor beta chains in this list originate from one sample, sequenced in a study of blood T cell repertoires in COVID-19. Libraries were prepared by immunoSEQ multiplex PCR; TCRdb keeps only in-frame clonotypes and omits some of them. The data contain 350,000 to 450,000 clones, roughly nine tenths of them singletons. Material: PBMCs or T cells enriched from blood (not recorded which). All receptors derive from a woman in her 40s who had been exposed to COVID-19.

The gene calls are TRBV7-3 and TRBJ2-3, with 7 bases fitting TRBD2. J lost 4 bases, V lost 7 bases, and 5 bases had no gene match. The CDR3 has 13 residues. Per the germline V gene, CDR1 is SGHTA and CDR2 is FQGTGA. CDR3 residues: CASKGGGADTQYF. As DNA, the CDR3 is TGTGCCAGCAAGGGCGGGGGAGCAGATACGCAGTATTTT.

The chain recombines TRBV27 with TRBJ1-1; 7 bases agree with TRBD1. The CDR3 extends over 15 amino acids. Germline CDR1 MNHEY, CDR2 SMNVEV (reference sequence). Trimming cost V 3 bases and J 3 bases; bases outside gene matches: 7. DNA for the CDR3: TGTGCCAGCAGTTTTGACACAGGGGTGGACACTGAAGCTTTCTTT. The encoded protein is CASSFDTGVDTEAFF.

J is TRBJ1-3 and V is TRBV6-5; 8 bases are shared with TRBD1. CDR3 length: 15 amino acids. Germline V gene lookup returns CDR1 MNHEY and CDR2 SVGAGI. After removal of 6 bases from V and 0 bases from J, the junction contained 4 bases not matched to a gene. CDR3 sequence (DNA): TGTGCCAGCAGACGACAGGGGAACTCTGGAAACACCATATATTTT. Protein product: CASRRQGNSGNTIYF.

The chain's CDR3 is CASRRGLNTEAFF. CDR3 coding DNA: TGCGCCAGCAGGAGGGGGCTGAACACTGAAGCTTTCTTT. The chain couples TRBV5-1 to TRBJ1-1, with 7 positions matching TRBD1. Germline lookup yields CDR1 SGHRS and CDR2 YFSETQ. CDR3 size: 13 residues. Trimming cost V 5 bases and J 0 bases; bases outside gene matches: 1.

The V gene is TRBV7-8, the J gene TRBJ2-7; possibly TRBD2 for D (6 bases). Germline V gene data show CDR1 as SGHVS and CDR2 as FQNEAQ. This CDR3 has 13 residues. V was cut by 5 bases and J by 5 bases, with 13 bases left in between. The CDR3 sequence: CASSDAGSHEQYF. The CDR3 DNA reads as TGTGCCAGCAGCGACGCGGGATCCCACGAGCAGTACTTC.